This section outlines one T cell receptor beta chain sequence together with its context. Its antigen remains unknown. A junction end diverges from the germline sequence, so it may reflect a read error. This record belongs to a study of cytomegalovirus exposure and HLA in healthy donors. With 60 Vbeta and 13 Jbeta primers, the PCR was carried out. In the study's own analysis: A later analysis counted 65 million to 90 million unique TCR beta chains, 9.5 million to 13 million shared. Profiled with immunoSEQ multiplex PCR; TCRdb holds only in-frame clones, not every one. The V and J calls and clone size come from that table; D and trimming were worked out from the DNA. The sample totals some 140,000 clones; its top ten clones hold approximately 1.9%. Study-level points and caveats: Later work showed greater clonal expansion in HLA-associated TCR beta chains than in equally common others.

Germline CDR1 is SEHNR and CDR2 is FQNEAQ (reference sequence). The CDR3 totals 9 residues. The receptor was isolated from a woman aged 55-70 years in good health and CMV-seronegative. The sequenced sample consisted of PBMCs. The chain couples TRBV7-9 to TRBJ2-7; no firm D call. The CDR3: CASSLAQNF. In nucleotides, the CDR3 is TGTGCCAGCAGCTTAGCCCAGAACTTC.